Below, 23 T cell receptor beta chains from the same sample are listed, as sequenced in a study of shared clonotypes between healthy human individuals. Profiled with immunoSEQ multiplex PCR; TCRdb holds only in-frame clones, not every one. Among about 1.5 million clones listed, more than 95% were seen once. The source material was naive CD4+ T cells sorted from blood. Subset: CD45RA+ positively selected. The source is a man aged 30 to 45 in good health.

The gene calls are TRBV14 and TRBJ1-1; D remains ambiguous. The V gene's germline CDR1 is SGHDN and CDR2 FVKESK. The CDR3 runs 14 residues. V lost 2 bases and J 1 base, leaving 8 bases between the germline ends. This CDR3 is CASSQKVSNTEAFF. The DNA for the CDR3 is TGTGCCAGCAGCCAAAAGGTCTCGAACACTGAAGCTTTCTTT.

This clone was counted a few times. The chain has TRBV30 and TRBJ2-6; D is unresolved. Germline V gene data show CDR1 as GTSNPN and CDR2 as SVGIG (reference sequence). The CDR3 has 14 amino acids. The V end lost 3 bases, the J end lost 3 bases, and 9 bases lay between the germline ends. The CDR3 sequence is CAWRRLIGANVLTF. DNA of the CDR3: TGTGCCTGGAGGCGGTTAATTGGGGCCAACGTCCTGACTTTC.

The CDR3 protein is CASSEVSPDAGNTIYF. The CDR3 DNA follows: TGTGCCAGCAGTGAAGTGAGTCCTGACGCTGGAAACACCATATATTTT. V and J are TRBV6-1 and TRBJ1-3; D not resolved. V shed 1 base and J shed 2 bases, with 12 bases lying between them. Germline CDR1 is MNHNS and CDR2 is SASEGT. There are 16 residues in the CDR3.

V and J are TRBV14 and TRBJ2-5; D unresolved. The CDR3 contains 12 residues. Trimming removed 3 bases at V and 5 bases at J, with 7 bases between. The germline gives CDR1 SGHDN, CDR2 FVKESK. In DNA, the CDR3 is TGTGCCAGCAGCCACGTCCGGGAGACCCAGTACTTC. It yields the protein CASSHVRETQYF. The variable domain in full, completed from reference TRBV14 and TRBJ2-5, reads EAGVTQFPSHSVIEKGQTVTLRCDPISGHDNLYWYRRVMGKEIKFLLHFVKESKQDESGMPNNRFLAERTGGTYSTLKVQPAELEDSGVYFCASSHVRETQYFGPGTRLLVL.

CDR3 bases: TGTGCCAGCAGCTTTAATAGCGGGATGAACACCGGGGAGCTGTTTTTT. Protein sequence: CASSFNSGMNTGELFF. V is TRBV7-6 and J is TRBJ2-2, with 8 bases identical to TRBD2. V lost 3 bases, J lost 1 base, and 4 bases stayed unmatched. Germline values: CDR1 SGHVS, CDR2 FNYEAQ. The CDR3 is 16 amino acids.

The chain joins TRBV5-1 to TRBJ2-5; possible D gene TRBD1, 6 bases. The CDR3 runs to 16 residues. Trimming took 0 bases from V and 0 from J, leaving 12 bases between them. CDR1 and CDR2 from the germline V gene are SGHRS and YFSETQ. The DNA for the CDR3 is TGCGCCAGCAGCTTGGGGGGGCTGTCGGACCAAGAGACCCAGTACTTC. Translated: CASSLGGLSDQETQYF.

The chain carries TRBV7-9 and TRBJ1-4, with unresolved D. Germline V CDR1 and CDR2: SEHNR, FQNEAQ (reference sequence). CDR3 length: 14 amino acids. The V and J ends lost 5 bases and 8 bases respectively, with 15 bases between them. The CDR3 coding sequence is TGTGCCAGCAGCATAAGGGAGCTCAACGAAAAACTGTTTTTT. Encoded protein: CASSIRELNEKLFF.

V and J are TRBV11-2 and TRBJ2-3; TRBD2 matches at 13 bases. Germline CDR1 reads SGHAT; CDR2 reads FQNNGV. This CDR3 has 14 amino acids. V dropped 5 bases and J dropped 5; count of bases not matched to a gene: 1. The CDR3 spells CASSRTSGRDTQYF. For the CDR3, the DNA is TGTGCCAGCAGCCGGACTAGCGGGAGAGATACGCAGTATTTT.

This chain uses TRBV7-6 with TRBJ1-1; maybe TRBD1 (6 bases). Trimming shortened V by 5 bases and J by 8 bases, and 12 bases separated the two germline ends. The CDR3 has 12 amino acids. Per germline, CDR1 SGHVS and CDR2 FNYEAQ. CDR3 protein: CASSPWGAEAFF. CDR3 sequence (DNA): TGTGCCAGCAGCCCATGGGGGGCAGAAGCTTTCTTT.

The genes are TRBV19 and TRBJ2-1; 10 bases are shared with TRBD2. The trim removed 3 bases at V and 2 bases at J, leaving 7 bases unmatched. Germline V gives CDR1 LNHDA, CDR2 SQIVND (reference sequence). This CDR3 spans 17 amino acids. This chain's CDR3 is CASSMRLAGVTYNEQFF. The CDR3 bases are TGTGCCAGTAGTATGCGGCTAGCGGGAGTCACCTACAATGAGCAGTTCTTC.

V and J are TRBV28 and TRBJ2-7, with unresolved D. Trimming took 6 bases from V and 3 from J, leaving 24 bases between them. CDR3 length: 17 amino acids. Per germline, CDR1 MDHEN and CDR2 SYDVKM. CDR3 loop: CASRATPKPVPYYEQYF. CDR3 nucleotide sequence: TGTGCCAGCAGAGCAACCCCCAAGCCGGTTCCTTACTACGAGCAGTACTTC.

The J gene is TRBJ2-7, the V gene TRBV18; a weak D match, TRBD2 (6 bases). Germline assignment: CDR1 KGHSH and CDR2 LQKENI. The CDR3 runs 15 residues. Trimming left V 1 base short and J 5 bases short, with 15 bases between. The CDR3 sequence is CASSPQRLEGHEQYF. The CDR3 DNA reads TGTGCCAGCTCACCACAGCGACTAGAAGGTCACGAGCAGTACTTC.

The CDR3 DNA follows: TGTGCCATCAGTGAGGTAAACGAAATCTCGGAGGGCTCCTACAATGAGCAGTTCTTC. Amino acids: CAISEVNEISEGSYNEQFF. The V call is TRBV10-3, the J call TRBJ2-1; D perhaps matches TRBD2 (6 bases). The CDR3 contains 19 residues. Germline V gene lookup returns CDR1 ENHRY and CDR2 SYGVKD. The V end was cut by 2 bases, the J end by 0 bases, with 20 bases between.

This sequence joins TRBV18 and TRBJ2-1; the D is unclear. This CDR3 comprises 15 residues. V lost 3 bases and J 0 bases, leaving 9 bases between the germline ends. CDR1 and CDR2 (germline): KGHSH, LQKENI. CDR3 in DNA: TGTGCCAGCTCACCCAGGAGTAGCTCCTACAATGAGCAGTTCTTC. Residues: CASSPRSSSYNEQFF.

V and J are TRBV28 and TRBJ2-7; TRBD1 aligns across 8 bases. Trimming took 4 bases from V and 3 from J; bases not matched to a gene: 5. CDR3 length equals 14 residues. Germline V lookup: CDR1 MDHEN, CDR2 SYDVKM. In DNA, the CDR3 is TGTGCCAGCAGTTACTCAGGGGGCCGCTACGAGCAGTACTTC. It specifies CASSYSGGRYEQYF.

CDR3 in DNA: TGTGCCAGCAGCCAAGTTCCGGGGGGCGTTGGTCTTTACGAGCAGTACTTC. This translates into CASSQVPGGVGLYEQYF. The genes are TRBV14 and TRBJ2-7; the D gene is possibly TRBD2 (7 bases). CDR1 and CDR2 (germline): SGHDN, FVKESK. The ends were cut back, 1 base at V and 4 bases at J, with 20 bases in the middle. The CDR3 has 17 residues.

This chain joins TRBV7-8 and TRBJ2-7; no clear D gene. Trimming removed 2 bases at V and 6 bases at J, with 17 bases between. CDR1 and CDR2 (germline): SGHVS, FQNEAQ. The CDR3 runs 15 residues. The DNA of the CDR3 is TGTGCCAGCAGCTTATCCGTGCCCCACACCGGCGAGCAGTACTTC. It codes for CASSLSVPHTGEQYF.

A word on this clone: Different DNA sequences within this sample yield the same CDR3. The CDR3 DNA follows: TGCAGTGCTAGGCTAGAGACCCAGTACTTC. It yields the protein CSARLETQYF. This chain links TRBV20-1 with TRBJ2-5; D call uncertain. Trimming pared 3 bases from V and 4 bases from J, leaving 3 bases between. Germline loops: CDR1 DFQATT, CDR2 SNEGSKA (reference sequence). The CDR3 extends over 10 amino acids.

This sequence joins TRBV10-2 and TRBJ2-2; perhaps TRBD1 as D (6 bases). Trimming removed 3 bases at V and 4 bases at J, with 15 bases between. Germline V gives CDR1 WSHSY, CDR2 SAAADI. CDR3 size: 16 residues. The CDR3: CASSEWGHGSTGELFF. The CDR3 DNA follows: TGCGCCAGCAGTGAATGGGGGCATGGGAGCACCGGGGAGCTGTTTTTT.

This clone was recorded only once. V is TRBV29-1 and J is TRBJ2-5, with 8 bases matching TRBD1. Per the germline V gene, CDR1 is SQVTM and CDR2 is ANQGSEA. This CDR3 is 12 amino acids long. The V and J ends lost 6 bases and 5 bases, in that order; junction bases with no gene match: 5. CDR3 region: CSVRGRVETQYF. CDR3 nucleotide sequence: TGCAGCGTCAGGGGGCGCGTGGAGACCCAGTACTTC. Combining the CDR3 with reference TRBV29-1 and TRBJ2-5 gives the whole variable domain SAVISQKPSRDICQRGTSLTIQCQVDSQVTMMFWYRQQPGQSLTLIATANQGSEATYESGFVIDKFPISRPNLTFSTLTVSNMSPEDSSIYLCSVRGRVETQYFGPGTRLLVL.

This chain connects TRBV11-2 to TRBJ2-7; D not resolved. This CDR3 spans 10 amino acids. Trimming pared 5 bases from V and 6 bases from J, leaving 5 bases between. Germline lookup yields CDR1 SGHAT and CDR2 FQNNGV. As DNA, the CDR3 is TGTGCCAGCAGCAAAGTCGAGCAGTACTTC. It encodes CASSKVEQYF. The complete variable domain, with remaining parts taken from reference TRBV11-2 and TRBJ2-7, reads EAGVAQSPRYKIIEKRQSVAFWCNPISGHATLYWYQQILGQGPKLLIQFQNNGVVDDSQLPKDRFSAERLKGVDSTLKIQPAKLEDSAVYLCASSKVEQYFGPGTRLTVT.

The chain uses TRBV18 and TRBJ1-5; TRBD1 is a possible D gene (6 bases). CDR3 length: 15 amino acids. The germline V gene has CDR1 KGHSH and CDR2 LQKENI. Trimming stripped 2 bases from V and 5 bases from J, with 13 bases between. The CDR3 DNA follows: TGTGCCAGCTCACCAGGAACAGGGTGGGATCAGCCCCAGCATTTT. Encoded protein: CASSPGTGWDQPQHF.

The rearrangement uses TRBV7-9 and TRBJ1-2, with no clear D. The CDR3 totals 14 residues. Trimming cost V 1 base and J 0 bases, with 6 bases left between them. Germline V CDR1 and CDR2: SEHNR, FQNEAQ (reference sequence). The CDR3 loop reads CASSLGAANYGYTF. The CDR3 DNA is TGTGCCAGCAGCTTAGGCGCCGCTAACTATGGCTACACCTTC.